The present TCR beta chain was sequenced within a study of early T cells in non-severe SARS-CoV-2 infection. CDR1 is SQVTM, CDR2 ANQGSEA, per germline. This CDR3 has 13 residues. Trimming removed 5 bases from V and 3 bases from J; junction bases left unmatched: 5. TCRdb fed the 5' RACE reads into MiXCR, producing one record per CDR3 protein. The sample consists of 70,000 to 95,000 distinct CDR3 sequences, over 12% of them appearing once. The specimen was whole blood. This TCR was recovered from an adult who was a healthcare worker with PCR-confirmed SARS-CoV-2 infection or an uninfected control (not recorded which). The chain couples TRBV29-1 to TRBJ1-1; 8 bases agree with TRBD1. The DNA for the CDR3 is TGCAGCGTTCTTGACAGGGGCGACACTGAAGCTTTCTTT. Translating gives CSVLDRGDTEAFF.